The 8 T cell receptor beta chains presented below share a single source sample, sequenced in a study of cytomegalovirus exposure and HLA in healthy donors. The primer mix had 60 Vbeta and 13 Jbeta primers. Profiled with immunoSEQ multiplex PCR; TCRdb holds only in-frame clones, not every one. The table includes some 120,000 clones, less than 70% detected once. Sequenced sample: PBMCs. These TCRs come from a woman aged 30 to 39 in good health and CMV-seronegative.

A few counts support this clone. This chain joins TRBV2 and TRBJ1-5, with D possibly being TRBD1 (6 bases). The CDR3 is 13 amino acids. Germline CDR1 reads SNHLY; CDR2 reads FYNNEI. V was shortened by 7 bases and J by 6 bases, with 13 bases between the two germline ends. The CDR3 loop reads CASIGGMGQPQHF. The CDR3 DNA is TGTGCCAGCATAGGGGGTATGGGTCAGCCCCAGCATTTT.

This clone has just a few counts. The chain carries TRBV15 and TRBJ1-1, with TRBD1 matching 8 bases. The V gene end was trimmed by 0 bases and the J gene end by 0 bases; junction bases not matched to a gene: 3. Germline V gene data show CDR1 as LNHNV and CDR2 as YYDKDF (reference sequence). CDR3 length: 16 amino acids. The CDR3 here is CATSRDSGGLNTEAFF. In DNA, the CDR3 is TGTGCCACCAGCAGAGATTCAGGGGGCCTGAACACTGAAGCTTTCTTT.

This clone was seen only once. The chain recombines TRBV2 with TRBJ2-7, with a weak D call TRBD2 (5 bases). The germline gives CDR1 SNHLY, CDR2 FYNNEI. The CDR3 contains 14 residues. The ends were cut back, 8 bases at V and 1 base at J, with 15 bases in the middle. The CDR3 region is CASVRNKRSYEQYF. CDR3 bases: TGTGCCAGCGTAAGAAACAAGCGGTCCTACGAGCAGTACTTC.

This clone has more than one count but fewer than ten. CDR3 nucleotides: TGTGCCACCAGCCGGACAGGTAGCAATCAGCCCCAGCATTTT. As protein: CATSRTGSNQPQHF. V gene TRBV15 combines with J gene TRBJ1-5; 7 bases are a match to TRBD1. Germline-derived CDR1 and CDR2 are LNHNV and YYDKDF (reference sequence). There are 14 residues in the CDR3. J gave up 0 bases and V 5 bases, and 1 base lay outside the gene matches. The entire variable domain, with the rest obtained from reference TRBV15 and TRBJ1-5, is as follows: DAMVIQNPRYQVTQFGKPVTLSCSQTLNHNVMYWYQQKSSQAPKLLFHYYDKDFNNEADTPDNFQSRRPNTSFCFLDIRSPGLGDTAMYLCATSRTGSNQPQHFGDGTRLSIL.

This clone was recorded a few times. The chain employs TRBV6-4 and TRBJ2-3; 7 bases fit TRBD1. V dropped 6 bases and J dropped 2; count of bases not matched to a gene: 8. Germline V gives CDR1 MRHNA, CDR2 SNTAGT. The CDR3 sequence is 15 residues long. The CDR3 region has the DNA TGTGCCAGCAGCCCGGGGACAGACCCCACAGATACGCAGTATTTT. It is translated as CASSPGTDPTDTQYF.

This clone was seen a handful of times. V usage is TRBV4-3 and J usage is TRBJ1-2; maybe TRBD1 (6 bases). This CDR3 contains 15 residues. In germline, CDR1 is LGHNA, CDR2 YSLEER. Trimming removed 0 bases at V and 7 bases at J, with 15 bases between. The CDR3 DNA sequence: TGCGCCAGCAGCCAAGACTGGGGACAAGGGGTTGGCTACACCTTC. Its protein is CASSQDWGQGVGYTF.

As to this clone: One end of the junction fails to match germline, which may point to a read error. This rearrangement joins TRBV5-5 to TRBJ2-3; D possibly corresponds to TRBD2 (5 bases). This CDR3 is 12 amino acids long. Germline CDR1 and CDR2: SGHKS and YYEKEE (reference sequence). CDR3 DNA sequence: TGTGCCGGCAGCTCGAGGGTAGATACGCAGTATTTT. It specifies CAGSSRVDTQYF.

This clone was picked up one time. This rearrangement joins TRBV30 to TRBJ1-6; maybe TRBD1 (5 bases). V dropped 1 base and J dropped 13 bases, with 14 bases sitting between them. CDR1 is GTSNPN, CDR2 SVGIG, per germline (reference sequence). This CDR3 comprises 13 residues. The CDR3 is CAWSGQPFAPLHF. The DNA for the CDR3 is TGTGCCTGGAGTGGACAGCCTTTTGCGCCCCTCCACTTT.